The clone carrying this TCR beta chain was observed a few times. V shed 7 bases, J shed 10 bases, and the junction held 2 bases outside the gene matches. The CDR3 has 13 amino acids. The record originates from a study of blood T cell repertoires in COVID-19. In the authors' workflow: For nucleated cells, counts were estimated from reference gene primer amplification. Sequenced by immunoSEQ multiplex PCR; TCRdb stores in-frame clones only, minus some. V and J calls and clone size are given by that table; D and trimming were obtained from the DNA. Found here are approximately 290,000 clones, around 91% of them singletons; the top ten hold about 12%.

Sequencing was done on a sample of peripheral blood. V is TRBV12-3 or TRBV12-4 and J is TRBJ1-6, with 12 bases lining up with TRBD1. The receptor comes from a woman aged 60-75 years with acute or convalescent COVID-19. The CDR3 region has the DNA TGTGCCAGCAAGGGACAGGGGGCATCACCCCTCCACTTT. Translating it yields CASKGQGASPLHF.